The rows below give T cell receptor beta chains drawn from one sample of a study of blood T cell repertoires in COVID-19. The method was immunoSEQ multiplex PCR; TCRdb's version includes in-frame clones alone and lacks a portion of them. The profile covers some 450,000 clones, with about 90% appearing a single time and approximately 0.92% taken by the ten largest. Sequenced sample: peripheral blood. The receptors were gathered from a man aged 18 to 29 with COVID-19, enrolled during active disease. Both conserved end residues are part of each CDR3. A D gene is named only where the DNA matches it firmly. Size values are once, few and many counts, or a class for expanded clones, and some rows have none.

d_gene,v_gene,j_gene,len,abundance,CDR3aa,CDR3nt
-,TRBV5-4,TRBJ2-2,14,-,CASSSSTGPRELFF,TGTGCCAGCAGCTCCTCGACTGGCCCCCGGGAGCTGTTTTTT
-,TRBV19,TRBJ2-2,14,-,CASSIDRATGELFF,TGTGCCAGTAGTATCGACAGAGCCACCGGGGAGCTGTTTTTT
-,TRBV18,TRBJ1-1,13,-,CASSPGIDTEAFF,TGTGCCAGCTCCCCGGGGATTGACACTGAAGCTTTCTTT
TRBD2,TRBV11-3,TRBJ2-3,14,-,CASSFGGSADTQYF,TGTGCCAGCAGCTTTGGCGGGAGTGCAGATACGCAGTATTTT
TRBD1,TRBV27,TRBJ2-7,17,-,CASSILTGTGGSYEQYF,TGTGCCAGCAGTATACTCACCGGGACAGGGGGTTCGTACGAGCAGTACTTC
-,TRBV5-1,TRBJ2-7,14,-,CASSLVTASYEQYF,TGCGCCAGCAGCTTAGTGACAGCCTCCTACGAGCAGTACTTC
TRBD2,TRBV3-1/TRBV3-2,TRBJ2-4,16,-,CASSQVSGLAGDIQYF,TGTGCCAGCAGCCAAGTATCGGGTCTGGCGGGGGACATTCAGTACTTC
-,TRBV5-1,TRBJ1-1,15,-,CASHAGRLMNTEAFF,TGCGCCAGCCACGCGGGCAGACTAATGAACACTGAAGCTTTCTTT
-,TRBV2,TRBJ2-3,15,-,CASSEGHTGTDTQYF,TGTGCCAGCAGTGAGGGGCATACTGGCACAGATACGCAGTATTTT
TRBD1,TRBV6-5,TRBJ1-6,14,-,CASNPDRLSSPLHF,TGTGCCAGCAACCCGGACAGGCTCAGTTCACCCCTCCACTTT
-,TRBV9,TRBJ1-1,15,-,CASSVEPGEYTEAFF,TGTGCCAGCAGCGTAGAACCCGGGGAGTACACTGAAGCTTTCTTT
TRBD2,TRBV6-5,TRBJ2-2,12,-,CASRGGTGELFF,TGTGCCAGCAGGGGGGGGACCGGGGAGCTGTTTTTT
-,TRBV27,TRBJ2-5,15,-,CASSLSLGNQETQYF,TGTGCCAGCAGTTTATCGCTAGGAAACCAAGAGACCCAGTACTTC
TRBD1,TRBV10-2,TRBJ1-5,17,-,CASTGTGGSYSNQPQHF,TGCGCCAGCACCGGGACAGGGGGTTCGTATAGCAATCAGCCCCAGCATTTT
-,TRBV6-5,TRBJ1-2,11,once,CASGQHYGYTF,TGTGCCAGCGGGCAACACTATGGCTACACCTTC
TRBD1,TRBV6-5,TRBJ2-7,15,-,CASSYSGTGGNEQYF,TGTGCCAGCAGTTACTCTGGGACAGGGGGCAACGAGCAGTACTTC
-,TRBV5-1,TRBJ1-1,14,-,CASSSQGVGTEAFF,TGCGCCAGCAGTTCTCAGGGTGTAGGCACTGAAGCTTTCTTT
TRBD1,TRBV19,TRBJ1-5,17,-,CASSQQPGQGANQPQHF,TGTGCCAGTAGTCAGCAACCGGGACAGGGGGCCAATCAGCCCCAGCATTTT
TRBD1,TRBV2,TRBJ2-5,15,-,CASNLNGQAQETQYF,TGTGCCAGCAATTTGAATGGACAGGCCCAAGAGACCCAGTACTTC
TRBD2,TRBV4-1,TRBJ2-3,19,-,CASNFHGTSGRDATDTQYF,TGCGCCAGCAACTTCCATGGGACTAGCGGGAGGGACGCCACAGATACGCAGTATTTT
-,TRBV7-9,TRBJ2-1,13,-,CASRREAYNEQFF,TGTGCCAGCAGGAGGGAGGCCTACAATGAGCAGTTCTTC
-,TRBV4-1,TRBJ2-3,13,-,CASSQDRDRTQYF,TGCGCCAGCAGCCAAGATCGTGATAGAACGCAGTATTTT
-,TRBV12-3/TRBV12-4,TRBJ1-1,13,-,CASSFDRNTEAFF,TGTGCCAGCAGCTTCGACAGGAACACTGAAGCTTTCTTT
-,TRBV24-1,TRBJ2-7,15,-,CATSDSLTGSYEQYF,TGTGCCACCAGTGACTCCTTGACAGGATCCTACGAGCAGTACTTC
-,TRBV29-1,TRBJ1-1,11,once,CSGTANTEAFF,TGCAGCGGGACTGCGAACACTGAAGCTTTCTTT
-,TRBV2,TRBJ1-2,17,-,CASSDNLSGGMNYGYTF,TGTGCCAGCAGTGATAATTTGTCCGGGGGAATGAACTATGGCTACACCTTC
TRBD1,TRBV30,TRBJ2-2,13,-,CARDRGNTGELFF,TGTGCACGAGACAGGGGAAACACCGGGGAGCTGTTTTTT
TRBD2,TRBV4-1,TRBJ2-5,15,-,CASSQDRLARGTQYF,TGCGCCAGCAGCCAAGACCGACTAGCTCGGGGGACCCAGTACTTC
-,TRBV30,TRBJ1-2,12,-,CAWSRSPYGYTF,TGTGCCTGGAGTCGGTCGCCCTATGGCTACACCTTC
TRBD1,TRBV2,TRBJ2-3,15,-,CASSNYRGPGYTQYF,TGTGCCAGCAGCAACTACAGGGGGCCTGGATATACGCAGTATTTT
TRBD2,TRBV5-1,TRBJ2-1,15,-,CASSTWTSEENEQFF,TGCGCCAGCAGCACCTGGACTAGCGAAGAGAATGAGCAGTTCTTC
TRBD2,TRBV5-5,TRBJ2-5,16,few,CASSLELAGGRETQYF,TGTGCCAGCAGCTTGGAATTAGCGGGGGGCCGGGAGACCCAGTACTTC
TRBD1,TRBV27,TRBJ1-6,15,-,CASSWGQGARSPLHF,TGTGCCAGCAGTTGGGGACAGGGGGCGAGATCACCCCTCCACTTT
TRBD2,TRBV2,TRBJ2-1,14,-,CATEPGLAGYEQFF,TGTGCCACGGAACCGGGACTAGCGGGTTATGAGCAGTTCTTC
-,TRBV24-1,TRBJ1-1,15,-,CATSTRTALNTEAFF,TGTGCCACCAGTACTCGGACAGCCTTGAACACTGAAGCTTTCTTT
-,TRBV3-1/TRBV3-2,TRBJ1-5,13,-,CASSLNSNQPQHF,TGTGCCAGCAGCCTCAATAGCAATCAGCCCCAGCATTTT